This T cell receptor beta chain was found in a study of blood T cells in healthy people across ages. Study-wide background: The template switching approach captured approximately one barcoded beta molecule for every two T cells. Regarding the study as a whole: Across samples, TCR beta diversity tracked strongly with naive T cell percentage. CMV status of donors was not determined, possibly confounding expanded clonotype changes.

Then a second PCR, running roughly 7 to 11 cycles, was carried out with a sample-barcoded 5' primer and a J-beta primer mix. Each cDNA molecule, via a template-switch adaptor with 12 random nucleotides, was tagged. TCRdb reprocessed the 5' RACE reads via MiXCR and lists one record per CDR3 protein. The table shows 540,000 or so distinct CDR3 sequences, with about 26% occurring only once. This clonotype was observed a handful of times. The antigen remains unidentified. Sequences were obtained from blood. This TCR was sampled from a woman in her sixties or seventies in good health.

CDR3 residues: CASRQGDTGANVLTF. The CDR3 nucleotides read TGTGCCAGCAGACAAGGGGATACTGGGGCCAACGTCCTGACTTTC. The chain recombines TRBV7-2 with TRBJ2-6, with a weak D call TRBD1 (5 bases). V was clipped by 6 bases and J by 2 bases, with 11 bases between them. Germline V CDR1 and CDR2: SGHTA, FQGNSA. The CDR3 is 15 amino acids.